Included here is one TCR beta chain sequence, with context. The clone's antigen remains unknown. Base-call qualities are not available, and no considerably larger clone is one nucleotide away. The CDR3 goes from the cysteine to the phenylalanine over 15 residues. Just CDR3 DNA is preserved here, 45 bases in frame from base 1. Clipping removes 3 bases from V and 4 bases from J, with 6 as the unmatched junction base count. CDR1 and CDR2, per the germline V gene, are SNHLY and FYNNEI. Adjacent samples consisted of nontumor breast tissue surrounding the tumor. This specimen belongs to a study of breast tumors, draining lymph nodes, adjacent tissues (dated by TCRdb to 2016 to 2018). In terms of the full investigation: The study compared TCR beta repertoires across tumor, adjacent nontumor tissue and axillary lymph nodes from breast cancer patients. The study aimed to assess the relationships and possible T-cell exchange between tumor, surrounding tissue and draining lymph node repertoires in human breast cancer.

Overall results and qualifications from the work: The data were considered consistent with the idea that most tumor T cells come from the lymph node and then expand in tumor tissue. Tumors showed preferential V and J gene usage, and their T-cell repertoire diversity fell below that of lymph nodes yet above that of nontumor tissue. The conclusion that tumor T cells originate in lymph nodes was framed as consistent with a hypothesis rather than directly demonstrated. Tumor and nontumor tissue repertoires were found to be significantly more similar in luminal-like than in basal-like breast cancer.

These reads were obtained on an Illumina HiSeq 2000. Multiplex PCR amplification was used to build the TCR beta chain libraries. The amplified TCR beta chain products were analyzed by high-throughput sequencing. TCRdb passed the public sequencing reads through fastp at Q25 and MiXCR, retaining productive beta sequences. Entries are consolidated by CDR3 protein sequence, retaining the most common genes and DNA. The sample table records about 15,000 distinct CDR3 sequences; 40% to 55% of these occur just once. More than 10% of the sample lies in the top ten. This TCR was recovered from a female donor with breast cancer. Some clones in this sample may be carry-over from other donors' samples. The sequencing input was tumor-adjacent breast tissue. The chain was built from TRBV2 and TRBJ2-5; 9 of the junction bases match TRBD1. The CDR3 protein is CASSEKGTGLETQYF. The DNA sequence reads TGTGCCAGCAGTGAGAAGGGGACAGGGTTAGAGACCCAGTACTTC. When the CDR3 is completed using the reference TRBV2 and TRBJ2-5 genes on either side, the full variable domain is EPEVTQTPSHQVTQMGQEVILRCVPISNHLYFYWYRQILGQKVEFLVSFYNNEISEKSEIFDDQFSVERPDGSNFTLKIRSTKLEDSAMYFCASSEKGTGLETQYFGPGTRLLVL.